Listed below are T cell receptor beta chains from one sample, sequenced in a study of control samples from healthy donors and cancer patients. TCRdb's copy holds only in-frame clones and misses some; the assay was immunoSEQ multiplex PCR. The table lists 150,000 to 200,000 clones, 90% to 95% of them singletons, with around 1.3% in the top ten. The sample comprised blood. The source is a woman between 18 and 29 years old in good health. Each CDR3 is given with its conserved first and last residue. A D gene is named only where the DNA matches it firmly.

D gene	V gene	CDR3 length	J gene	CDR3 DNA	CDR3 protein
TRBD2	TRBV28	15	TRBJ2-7	TGTGCCAGCAGTTTAACAGCGGGAGGATTGCACGAGCAGTACTTC	CASSLTAGGLHEQYF
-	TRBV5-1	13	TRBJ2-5	TGCGCCAGCAGCTCCCCTTCAAAAGAGACCCAGTACTTC	CASSSPSKETQYF
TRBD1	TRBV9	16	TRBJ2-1	TGTGCCAGCAGCGAGGGAGACAGGGGGCGCGGCAATGAGCAGTTCTTC	CASSEGDRGRGNEQFF
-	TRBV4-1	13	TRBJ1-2	TGCGCCAGCAGCTTCACAGGAAACTATGGCTACACCTTC	CASSFTGNYGYTF
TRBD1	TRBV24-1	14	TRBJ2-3	TGTGCCACCAGTTCGCAGGGGGCCACAGATACGCAGTATTTT	CATSSQGATDTQYF
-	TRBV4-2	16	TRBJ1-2	TGTGCCAGCAGCCAAGGGAGGGAGCGAGGGGGGGATGGCTACACCTTC	CASSQGRERGGDGYTF
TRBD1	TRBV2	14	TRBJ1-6	TGTGCCAGCAGTGAAATGGACAGGAATTCACCCCTCCACTTT	CASSEMDRNSPLHF
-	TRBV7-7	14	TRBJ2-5	TGTGCTAGCAGCCCAATAGGGGGCCAAGAGACCCAGTACTTC	CASSPIGGQETQYF
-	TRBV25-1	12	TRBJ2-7	TGTGCCAGCACCGACACATCCTACGAGCAGTACTTC	CASTDTSYEQYF
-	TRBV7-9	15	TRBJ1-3	TGTGCCAGCAGCTTAGCGGCCATTCTTGGAAACACCATATATTTT	CASSLAAILGNTIYF
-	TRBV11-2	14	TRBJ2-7	TGTGCCAGCGGTCCTTTTAGCGGTTCCTACGAGCAGTACTTC	CASGPFSGSYEQYF
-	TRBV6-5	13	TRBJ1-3	TGTGCCAGCAGACTCAGCTCTGGAAACACCATATATTTT	CASRLSSGNTIYF
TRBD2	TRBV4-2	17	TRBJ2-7	TGTGCCAGCAGCCAAGTCGGGCACGAACTAGCGGGAGTCGAGCAGTACTTC	CASSQVGHELAGVEQYF
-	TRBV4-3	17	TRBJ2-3	TGCGCCAGCAGCCTCCTCAATAGAGCTAGCGACACAGATACGCAGTATTTT	CASSLLNRASDTDTQYF
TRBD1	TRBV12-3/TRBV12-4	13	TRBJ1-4	TGTGCCAGCAGTTTAACAGGGGGGGAAAAACTGTTTTTT	CASSLTGGEKLFF
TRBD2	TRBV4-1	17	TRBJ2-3	TGCGCCAGCAGCCCCTCACCCCGGCGGGAGGGCACAGATACGCAGTATTTT	CASSPSPRREGTDTQYF
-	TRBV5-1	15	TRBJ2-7	TGCGCCAGCAGCCCCGCCTTTAGCGGATCCTACGAGCAGTACTTC	CASSPAFSGSYEQYF
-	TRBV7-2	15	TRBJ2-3	TGTGCCAGCAGCATCCCGACCTCCAGCACAGATACGCAGTATTTT	CASSIPTSSTDTQYF
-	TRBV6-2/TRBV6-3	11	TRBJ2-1	TGTGCCAGCAGCATATACAATGAGCAGTTCTTC	CASSIYNEQFF
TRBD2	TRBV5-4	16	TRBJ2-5	TGTGCCAGCAGCTTGTTTAGCGGGGGGGCCGAAGAGACCCAGTACTTC	CASSLFSGGAEETQYF
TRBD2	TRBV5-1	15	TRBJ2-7	TGCGCCAGCAGGGTTAGCGGGGGGACTATCTACGAGCAGTACTTC	CASRVSGGTIYEQYF
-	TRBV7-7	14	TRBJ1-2	TGTGCTAGCAGCTTAGACATCTCGGGAGCTGGCTACACCTTC	CASSLDISGAGYTF
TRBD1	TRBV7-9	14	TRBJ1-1	TGTGCCAGCAGCTTTCATATGACAGGGGCGCGAGCTTTCTTT	CASSFHMTGARAFF
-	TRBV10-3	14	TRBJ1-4	TGTGCCATCAGTGAGACAACAACTAATGAAAAACTGTTTTTT	CAISETTTNEKLFF
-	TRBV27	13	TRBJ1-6	TGTGCCTGCGGTGGATCCGTGAGCGCACCCCTCCACTTT	CACGGSVSAPLHF
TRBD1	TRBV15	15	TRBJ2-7	TGTGCCACCAGCAGAGATCGGAGCAGGGGGAACGAGCAGTACTTC	CATSRDRSRGNEQYF
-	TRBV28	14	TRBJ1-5	TGTGCCAGCAGAACAAGGGGGGCCGAGCAGCCCCAGCATTTT	CASRTRGAEQPQHF
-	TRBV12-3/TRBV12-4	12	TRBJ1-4	TGTGCCAGCAGAAACCTGAATGAAAAACTGTTTTTT	CASRNLNEKLFF
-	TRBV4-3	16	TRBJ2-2	TGCGCCAGCAGCCGGCTTTGGGGGGCTAACACCGGGGAGCTGTTTTTT	CASSRLWGANTGELFF